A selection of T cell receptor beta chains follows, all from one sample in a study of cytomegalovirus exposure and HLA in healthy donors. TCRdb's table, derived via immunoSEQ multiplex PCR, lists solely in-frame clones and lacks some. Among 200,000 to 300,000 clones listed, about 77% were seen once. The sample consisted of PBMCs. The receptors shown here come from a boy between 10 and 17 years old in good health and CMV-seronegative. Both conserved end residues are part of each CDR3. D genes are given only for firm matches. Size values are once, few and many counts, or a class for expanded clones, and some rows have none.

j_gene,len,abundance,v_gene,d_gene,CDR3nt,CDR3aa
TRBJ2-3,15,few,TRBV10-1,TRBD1,TGCGCCAGCAGCCGGGACAGGAGGCGGAAGGATACGCAGTATTTT,CASSRDRRRKDTQYF
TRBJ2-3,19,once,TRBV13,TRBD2,TGTGCCAGCAGCCAGGGAGGACTAGCGGGAGGAGAATCAACAGATACGCAGTATTTT,CASSQGGLAGGESTDTQYF
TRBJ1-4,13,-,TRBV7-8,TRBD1,TGTGCCAGCAGCTATGGGACAGTAGGAAAACTGTTTTTT,CASSYGTVGKLFF
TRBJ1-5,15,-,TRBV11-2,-,TGTGCCAGCAGCTTTGGACAGCTTAGCAATCAGCCCCAGCATTTT,CASSFGQLSNQPQHF
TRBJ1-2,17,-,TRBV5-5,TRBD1,TGTGCCAGCAACTCCGGATTTGGGGGGCAGGGGGCGCGGGGCTACACCTTC,CASNSGFGGQGARGYTF
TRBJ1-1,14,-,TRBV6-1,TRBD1,TGTGCCAGCAGGAGAGCAGGGGGGAACACTGAAGCTTTCTTT,CASRRAGGNTEAFF
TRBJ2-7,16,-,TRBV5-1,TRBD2,TGCGCCAGCAGCTTGTCCGGGACTAGCGGGAGTGACGAGCAGTACTTC,CASSLSGTSGSDEQYF
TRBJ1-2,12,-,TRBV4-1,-,TGCGCCAGCAGCCAAGACCCCGTAGGCTACACCTTC,CASSQDPVGYTF
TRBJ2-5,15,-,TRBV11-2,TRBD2,TGTGCCAGCAGCCCTCACCGGGACTACTACGAGACCCAGTACTTC,CASSPHRDYYETQYF
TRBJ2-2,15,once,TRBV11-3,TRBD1,TGTGCCAGCAGCATCCTAGGGACCCCAGCCACAGGGGTGTTTTTT,CASSILGTPATGVFF
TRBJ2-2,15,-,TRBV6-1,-,TGTGCCAGCAGTGTGGTGCAGGGGACCACCGGGGAGCTGTTTTTT,CASSVVQGTTGELFF
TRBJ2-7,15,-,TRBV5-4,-,TGTGCCAGCAGCGTCTCCCCCGGGGTTTTCTACGAGCAGTACTTC,CASSVSPGVFYEQYF
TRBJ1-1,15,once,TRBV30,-,TGTGCCTGGAGTGTACTCTCTAGGGGCGCGACTGAAGCTTTCTTT,CAWSVLSRGATEAFF
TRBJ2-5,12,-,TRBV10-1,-,TGCGCCAGCAGTGAGTCGGCCGTAACCCAGTACTTC,CASSESAVTQYF
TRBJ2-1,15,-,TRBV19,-,TGTGCCAGTGCCCCGAATGATGGGAGTTTCAATGAGCAGTTCTTC,CASAPNDGSFNEQFF
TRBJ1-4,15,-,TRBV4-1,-,TGCGCCAGCAGCAGACCTAGGGGGAGGGGAGAAAAACTGTTTTTT,CASSRPRGRGEKLFF
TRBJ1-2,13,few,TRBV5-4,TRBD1,TGTGCCAGCAGACCTGGACAGGGTTGGGGCTACACCTTC,CASRPGQGWGYTF
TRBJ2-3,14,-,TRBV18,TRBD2,TGTGCCAGCTCACCTAGACTAGCGGCAGATACGCAGTATTTT,CASSPRLAADTQYF
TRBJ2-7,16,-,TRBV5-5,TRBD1,TGTGCCAGCAGCTTGGCCTTGGGACAGGTTCTATACGAGCAGTACTTC,CASSLALGQVLYEQYF
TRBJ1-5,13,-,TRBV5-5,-,TGTGCCAGCAGCGTCAATAGCAATCAGCCCCAGCATTTT,CASSVNSNQPQHF
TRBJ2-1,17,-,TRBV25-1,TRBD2,TGTGCCAGCCGGGGGGGACTAGCGGGAGTTACGGGGCATGAGCAGTTCTTC,CASRGGLAGVTGHEQFF
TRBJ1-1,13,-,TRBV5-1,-,TGCGCCAGCAGTGCCAGGGGTGACACTGAAGCTTTCTTT,CASSARGDTEAFF
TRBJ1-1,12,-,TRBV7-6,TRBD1,TGTGCCAGCAGCCCAGGGGGGACTGAAGCTTTCTTT,CASSPGGTEAFF
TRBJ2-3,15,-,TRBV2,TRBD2,TGTGCCAGCAGGTCTAGCGGGAGAATGATACGGGCGCAGTATTTT,CASRSSGRMIRAQYF
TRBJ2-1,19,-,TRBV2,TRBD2,TGTGCCAGCAGTGAAGCGCGGACTAGCGGGAGGGCCCCCTACAATGAGCAGTTCTTC,CASSEARTSGRAPYNEQFF
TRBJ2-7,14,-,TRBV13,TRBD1,TGTGCCAGCAGCATCTGGACAGGGACGGGCGAGCAGTACTTC,CASSIWTGTGEQYF
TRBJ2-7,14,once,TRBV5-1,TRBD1,TGCGCCAGCAGCTTCTCCGGGACAGGCTACGAGCAGTACTTC,CASSFSGTGYEQYF
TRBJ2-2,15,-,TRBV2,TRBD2,TGTGCCAGCAGTGCCCTAGCGGGATTCCCCGGGGAGCTGTTTTTT,CASSALAGFPGELFF
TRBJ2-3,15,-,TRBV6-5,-,TGTGCCAGCAGACCATTAGGGGGGGGCACAGATACGCAGTATTTT,CASRPLGGGTDTQYF
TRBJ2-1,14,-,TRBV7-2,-,TGTGCCAGCAGCTTAGGAAGCTTCTCCAATGAGCAGTTCTTC,CASSLGSFSNEQFF
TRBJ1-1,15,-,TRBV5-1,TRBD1,TGCGCCAGCAGCTTCGCACAGGGGGCAAGGACTGAAGCTTTCTTT,CASSFAQGARTEAFF
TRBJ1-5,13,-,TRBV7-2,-,TGTGCCAGCAGCCCCAGGGGTGACCAGCCCCAGCATTTT,CASSPRGDQPQHF
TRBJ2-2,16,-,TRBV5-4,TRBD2,TGTGCCAGCAGCCCCTCACTAGCGGTTAGTGCCGGGGAGCTGTTTTTT,CASSPSLAVSAGELFF
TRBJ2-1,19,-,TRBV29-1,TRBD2,TGCAGCGCCGCGAGCCAGCGGGGGTCCCACCTTGGCTCCTACAATGAGCAGTTCTTC,CSAASQRGSHLGSYNEQFF
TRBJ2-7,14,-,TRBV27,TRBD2,TGTGCCAGCACTCGGGCGGGAGGGGGGTACGAGCAGTACTTC,CASTRAGGGYEQYF
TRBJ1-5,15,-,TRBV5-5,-,TGTGCCAGCAGCTTGTATGGGTGGCGGAATCAGCCCCAGCATTTT,CASSLYGWRNQPQHF
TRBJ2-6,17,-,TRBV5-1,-,TGCGCCAGCAGCTTGACTGTAGGCGGCTCTGGGGCCAACGTCCTGACTTTC,CASSLTVGGSGANVLTF
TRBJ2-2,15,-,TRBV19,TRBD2,TGTGCCAGTAGTCATCAGCGGGGGATCACCGGGGAGCTGTTTTTT,CASSHQRGITGELFF
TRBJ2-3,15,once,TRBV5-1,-,TGCGCCAGCACTCCCGACACCGCGAGCACAGATACGCAGTATTTT,CASTPDTASTDTQYF
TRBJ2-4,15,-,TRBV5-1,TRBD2,TGCGCCAGCAGCCTAGGGGGTAGCGGGGAAAACATTCAGTACTTC,CASSLGGSGENIQYF
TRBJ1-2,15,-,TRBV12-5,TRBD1,TGTGCTAGTGGTTTGTCCCGGGACAGATACTATGGCTACACCTTC,CASGLSRDRYYGYTF
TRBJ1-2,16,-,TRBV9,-,TGTGCCAGCAGCGTACCCACCACGACACAGGATAATGGCTACACCTTC,CASSVPTTTQDNGYTF
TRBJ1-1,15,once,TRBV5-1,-,TGCGCCTACCAAAAAAACCTCGTCTTTTCGGGTGAAGCTTTCTTT,CAYQKNLVFSGEAFF
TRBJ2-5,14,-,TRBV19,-,TGTGCCAGTAGTCCGGCGGCGGTACAAGAGACCCAGTACTTC,CASSPAAVQETQYF
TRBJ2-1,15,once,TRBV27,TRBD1,TGTGCCAGCAGTTTATCTAGGGACAGTTACAATGAGCAGTTCTTC,CASSLSRDSYNEQFF